The clone carrying this T cell receptor beta chain was found many times. The antigen remains unidentified. Noted time point: patch test 1, 2 weeks after DPC sensitization. The treatment: therapeutic diphenylcyclopropenone sensitization with weekly scalp DPC. Unseparated into fractions, whole blood served as the source from which total RNA was extracted. The CDR3 contains 17 residues. Looked up from germline, CDR1 is LGHDT and CDR2 is YNNKEL (reference sequence). V shed 3 bases, J shed 2 bases, and the junction held 10 bases outside the gene matches. Individual cDNA molecules received unique molecular identifiers in the library. A single record per CDR3 protein comes from TCRdb applying MiXCR to the RACE reads. The sample lists 380,000 or so distinct CDR3 sequences, more than 4.5% occurring once. This sample is part of a study of human T cells and chemical hapten exposure. Study conclusions and caveats: Among TCRs, those above 1 in 1000 frequency were unaffected by DPC sensitization.

The sequence was collected from a woman aged 50 to 65 with alopecia areata. Some clones in this sample may be carry-over from other donors' samples. The sequenced sample was whole blood, obtained in connection with sensitization to the hapten diphenylcyclopropenone (DPC). The rearrangement joins TRBV3-1 to TRBJ2-4; 7 nucleotides align to TRBD1. The CDR3 spells CASSQPSQGTPKNIQYF. The CDR3 coding sequence is TGTGCCAGCAGCCAGCCATCACAGGGGACCCCCAAAAACATTCAGTACTTC.